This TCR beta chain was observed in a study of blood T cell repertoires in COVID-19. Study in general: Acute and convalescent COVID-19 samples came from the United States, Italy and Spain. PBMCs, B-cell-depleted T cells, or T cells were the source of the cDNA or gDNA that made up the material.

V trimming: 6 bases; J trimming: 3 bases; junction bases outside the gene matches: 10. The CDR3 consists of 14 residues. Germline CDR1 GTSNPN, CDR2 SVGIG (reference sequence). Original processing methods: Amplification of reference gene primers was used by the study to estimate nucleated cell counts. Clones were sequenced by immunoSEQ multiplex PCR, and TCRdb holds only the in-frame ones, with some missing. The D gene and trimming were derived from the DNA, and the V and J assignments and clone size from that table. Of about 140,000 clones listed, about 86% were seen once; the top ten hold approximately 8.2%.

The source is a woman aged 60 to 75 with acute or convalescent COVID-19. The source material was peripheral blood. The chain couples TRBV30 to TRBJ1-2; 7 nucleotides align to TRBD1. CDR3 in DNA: TGTGCCTGTCAGAGGACAGGTGAATACTATGGCTACACCTTC. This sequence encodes CACQRTGEYYGYTF.